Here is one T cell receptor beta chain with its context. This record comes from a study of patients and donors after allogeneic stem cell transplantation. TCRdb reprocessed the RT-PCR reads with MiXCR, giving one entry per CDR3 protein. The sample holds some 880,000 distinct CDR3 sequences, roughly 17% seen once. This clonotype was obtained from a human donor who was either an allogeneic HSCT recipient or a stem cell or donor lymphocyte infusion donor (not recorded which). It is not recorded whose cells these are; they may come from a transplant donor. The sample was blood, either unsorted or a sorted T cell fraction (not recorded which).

Written as DNA, the CDR3 is TGCGCCAGCAGCCACATTCTCGGGGAGCTGTTTTTT. It encodes CASSHILGELFF. J is TRBJ2-2 and V is TRBV4-1; no reliable D call. This CDR3 is built from 12 residues. CDR1 and CDR2 from the germline V gene are MGHRA and YSYEKL. V lost 3 bases and J 7 bases, leaving 6 bases between the germline ends.